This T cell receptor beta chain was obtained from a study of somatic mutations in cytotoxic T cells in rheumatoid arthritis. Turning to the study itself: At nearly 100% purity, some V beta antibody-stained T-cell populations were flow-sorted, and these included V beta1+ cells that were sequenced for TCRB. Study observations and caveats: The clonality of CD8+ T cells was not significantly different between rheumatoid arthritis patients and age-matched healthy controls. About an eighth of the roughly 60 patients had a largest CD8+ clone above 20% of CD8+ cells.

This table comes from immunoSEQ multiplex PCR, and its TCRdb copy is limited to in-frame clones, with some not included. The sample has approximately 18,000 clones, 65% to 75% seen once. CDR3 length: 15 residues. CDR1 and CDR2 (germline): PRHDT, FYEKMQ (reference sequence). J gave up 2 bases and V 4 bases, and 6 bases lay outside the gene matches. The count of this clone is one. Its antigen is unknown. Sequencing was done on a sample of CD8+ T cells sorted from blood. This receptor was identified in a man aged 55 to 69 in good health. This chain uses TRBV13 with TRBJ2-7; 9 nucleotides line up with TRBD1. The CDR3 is CASSSEGTGTYEQYF. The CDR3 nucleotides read TGTGCCAGCAGCTCAGAAGGGACAGGGACCTACGAGCAGTACTTC.